This is a list of T cell receptor beta chains from one sample in a study of CD8 T cells in Susac syndrome. TCRdb processed the immunoSEQ multiplex PCR reads anew with MiXCR; each CDR3 protein has one entry. The table lists some 18,000 distinct CDR3 sequences, about 95% of them singletons, with roughly 0.23% in the top ten. The sequencing input was CD8+ T cells from PBMCs. Source of these receptors: a human donor in good health. Each CDR3 is given with its conserved first and last residue.

TRBJ2-1	TRBV5-6	17	CASSLAPGLAEYNEQFF
TRBJ2-1	TRBV5-1	16	CASSWTPQGAKNEQFF
TRBJ2-3	TRBV7-9	15	CASSWAGWGTDTQYF
TRBJ2-4	TRBV7-9	15	CASSPRTSAQNIQYF
TRBJ2-7	TRBV28	12	CASSPRGTQQYF
TRBJ2-1	TRBV9	14	CASSVAQGAYEQFF
TRBJ1-1	TRBV5-1	20	CASSSSGQGYVGTRNTEAFF
TRBJ2-4	TRBV28	13	CASSLQGENIQYF
TRBJ2-1	TRBV7-8	14	CASSLVGTENEQFF
TRBJ1-6	TRBV15	12	CATSRENSPLHF
TRBJ1-4	TRBV7-9	15	CASSLVTGHDEKLFF
TRBJ1-2	TRBV7-9	15	CASSLDWGGRNGYTF
TRBJ2-1	TRBV6-5	11	CASSYKGEQFF
TRBJ2-2	TRBV15	14	CATSRGGGTGELFF
TRBJ2-3	TRBV27	17	CASSPSGLRELTDTQYF
TRBJ2-1	TRBV15	16	CATSRETSSSYNEQFF
TRBJ1-1	TRBV28	14	CASSPRGLNTEAFF
TRBJ2-3	TRBV7-8	17	CASSPLIDRGLTDTQYF
TRBJ2-7	TRBV28	16	CATHPTTAGIGYEQYF
TRBJ1-1	TRBV5-1	15	CASSTNRGQGTEAFF
TRBJ2-1	TRBV27	13	CASSYSTPNEQFF
TRBJ1-2	TRBV19	15	CASSIDVMAGNGYTF
TRBJ1-1	TRBV29-1	14	CSATTGTVNTEAFF
TRBJ2-1	TRBV7-3	18	CASSSTIAGGYLGNEQFF
TRBJ2-5	TRBV7-7	15	CASSPWDSLQETQYF
TRBJ1-2	TRBV2	15	CASSDGTGPNYGYTF
TRBJ2-7	TRBV13	15	CASSPAVTGIHEQYF
TRBJ2-7	TRBV6-6	15	CASSSGQDELYEQYF
TRBJ1-2	TRBV27	14	CASSGTAVRYGYTF
TRBJ2-1	TRBV28	15	CASSLQAYRDNEQFF
TRBJ1-2	TRBV20-1	12	CSAREGSYGYTF
TRBJ1-4	TRBV19	16	CATSLRGSATNEKLFF
TRBJ2-1	TRBV7-2	15	CASSQSGRPYNEQFF